This entry describes one TCR beta chain. No antigen is known for it. PCR involved 60 Vbeta and 13 Jbeta primers. The repertoire was sequenced with immunoSEQ multiplex PCR; TCRdb's copy has only in-frame clones and lacks some. Here the sample spans about 110,000 clones, around 73% being singletons. This specimen comes from a study of cytomegalovirus exposure and HLA in healthy donors. Whole-study results and caveats: The authors later found TCR association rates varying by HLA locus, with DRB1 most and HLA-C fewest.

The clonotype comes from a woman aged 25 to 45 in good health and CMV-seropositive. The material sequenced was PBMCs.

The CDR3 DNA reads as TGTGCCAGCAGCGGACTTCTAGACACCGGGGAGCTGTTTTTT. Its protein is CASSGLLDTGELFF. The genes are TRBV9 and TRBJ2-2; D is uncertain. The CDR3 covers 14 residues. CDR1 and CDR2 (germline): SGDLS, YYNGEE. V was clipped by 3 bases and J by 3 bases, with 9 bases between them.